The 30 T cell receptor beta chains below were found in one sample sequenced in a study of T cell responses to AZD1222 COVID-19 vaccine. Profiling relied on immunoSEQ multiplex PCR, and the TCRdb table lists in-frame clones only, not all of them. The sample yields about 150,000 clones, 80% to 90% seen once. This sample comprised peripheral blood, obtained 28 days after the second AZD1222 dose. These receptors were taken from an adult who received the AZD1222 COVID-19 vaccine.

This clone was seen more than once but under ten times. The gene calls are TRBV18 and TRBJ2-3; no definite D call. There are 12 residues in the CDR3. Germline V gives CDR1 KGHSH, CDR2 LQKENI. V lost 2 bases to trimming and J lost 6 bases, with 6 bases between them. Here the CDR3 DNA reads TGTGCCAGCTCACCAGGAGCGGATACGCAGTATTTT. It is translated as CASSPGADTQYF.

V gene TRBV30 combines with J gene TRBJ1-6, with 8 bases matching TRBD1. Germline V gene sequence: CDR1 GTSNPN, CDR2 SVGIG (reference sequence). The V segment lost 4 bases and the J segment 7 bases; nucleotides outside the gene matches: 6. CDR3 size: 14 residues. In nucleotides, the CDR3 is TGTGCCTGGAAGGACAGGGTAGGCAATTCACCCCTCCACTTT. Translating gives CAWKDRVGNSPLHF.

The chain is built from TRBV24-1 and TRBJ2-1; 7 positions match TRBD1. The V gene's germline CDR1 is KGHDR and CDR2 SFDVKD. The CDR3 runs to 16 residues. J gave up 5 bases and V 5 bases, and 11 bases lay outside the gene matches. The CDR3, as DNA: TGTGCCACCAGTGGACCAACCGGGACAGTTAACAATGAGCAGTTCTTC. Its translation is CATSGPTGTVNNEQFF.

The rearrangement uses TRBV11-2 and TRBJ2-2, with 7 bases matching TRBD1. Germline V lookup: CDR1 SGHAT, CDR2 FQNNGV. CDR3 length: 15 amino acids. Trimming took 4 bases from V and 1 from J; bases not matched to a gene: 3. The CDR3: CASSSGQWNTGELFF. As DNA, the CDR3 is TGTGCCAGCAGCTCGGGACAGTGGAACACCGGGGAGCTGTTTTTT.

This clone was detected only a few times. The V and J genes are TRBV9 and TRBJ2-3; D gene unclear. Germline-derived CDR1 and CDR2 are SGDLS and YYNGEE. V lost 0 bases, J lost 0 bases, and 5 bases lay in between. CDR3 size: 14 residues. CDR3: CASSVAISTDTQYF. CDR3 DNA sequence: TGTGCCAGCAGCGTAGCGATCAGCACAGATACGCAGTATTTT.

The chain carries TRBV3-1 (or the pseudogene TRBV3-2) and TRBJ2-5; 7 bases fit TRBD1. CDR3 length: 17 amino acids. The germline gives CDR1 LGHDT, CDR2 YNNKEL (reference sequence). Germline trimming cut 3 bases from V and 4 bases from J; bases unmatched to any gene: 14. The CDR3 spells CASSHSIDDRVAETQYF. The CDR3 DNA is TGTGCCAGCAGCCATTCAATCGACGACAGGGTGGCAGAGACCCAGTACTTC.

The gene calls are TRBV5-5 and TRBJ2-7, with TRBD2 matching 13 bases. J lost 4 bases, V lost 0 bases, and 7 bases had no gene match. The CDR3 spans 17 residues. From germline, CDR1 is SGHKS and CDR2 YYEKEE (reference sequence). The CDR3 nucleotides read TGTGCCAGCAGCTTGGAGGGGACTAGCGGGATCGTATACGAGCAGTACTTC. Protein product: CASSLEGTSGIVYEQYF. The full variable domain, rest sourced from reference TRBV5-5 and TRBJ2-7, is DAGVTQSPTHLIKTRGQQVTLRCSPISGHKSVSWYQQVLGQGPQFIFQYYEKEERGRGNFPDRFSARQFPNYSSELNVNALLLGDSALYLCASSLEGTSGIVYEQYFGPGTRLTVT.

This clone has just one count. V is TRBV30 and J is TRBJ2-2; 15 bases are a match to TRBD2. CDR1 is GTSNPN and CDR2 is SVGIG in the germline V gene (reference sequence). J lost 7 bases, V lost 5 bases, and 2 bases had no gene match. This CDR3 spans 14 amino acids. CDR3 protein: CAWGLAGGLGELFF. DNA of the CDR3: TGTGCCTGGGGACTAGCGGGAGGGCTCGGGGAGCTGTTTTTT. Full variable domain (missing parts from reference TRBV30 and TRBJ2-2): SQTIHQWPATLVQPVGSPLSLECTVEGTSNPNLYWYRQAAGRGLQLLFYSVGIGQISSEVPQNLSASRPQDRQFILSSKKLLLSDSGFYLCAWGLAGGLGELFFGEGSRLTVL.

This clone was seen more than once but under ten times. CDR3 residues: CASRSRGGGETQYF. The CDR3 bases are TGTGCCAGCAGATCGCGGGGAGGGGGAGAGACCCAGTACTTC. The genes are TRBV7-9 and TRBJ2-5; D perhaps matches TRBD2 (7 bases). V dropped 6 bases and J dropped 4 bases, with 15 bases sitting between them. The CDR3 has 14 residues. CDR1 SEHNR and CDR2 FQNEAQ come from the germline V gene (reference sequence).

CDR3 loop: CASSLLGSGRADYNEQFF. CDR3 in DNA: TGTGCCAGCAGCTTATTAGGTAGCGGGAGGGCCGACTACAATGAGCAGTTCTTC. The chain recombines TRBV7-3 with TRBJ2-1, with 11 bases lining up with TRBD2. Germline V gene sequence: CDR1 SGHTA, CDR2 FQGTGA. V gave up 2 bases and J gave up 3 bases; unmatched junction bases: 9. CDR3 length: 18 amino acids. The variable domain in full, completed from reference TRBV7-3 and TRBJ2-1, reads GAGVSQTPSNKVTEKGKYVELRCDPISGHTALYWYRQSLGQGPEFLIYFQGTGAADDSGLPNDRFFAVRPEGSVSTLKIQRTERGDSAVYLCASSLLGSGRADYNEQFFGPGTRLTVL.

V is TRBV20-1 and J is TRBJ1-2, with a tentative D call TRBD1 (5 bases). This CDR3 region has 11 residues. Per the germline V gene, CDR1 is DFQATT and CDR2 is SNEGSKA (reference sequence). V lost 5 bases and J 7 bases, leaving 11 bases between the germline ends. CDR3 protein: CSAVGAGGYTF. The CDR3 DNA reads as TGCAGTGCTGTTGGGGCCGGTGGCTACACCTTC.

About this clone: One end of the junction is discordant with germline, which a read error may explain. The rearrangement joins TRBV2 to TRBJ2-1; 7 bases are a match to TRBD1. Germline-derived CDR1 and CDR2 are SNHLY and FYNNEI. The CDR3 is 14 residues long. The CDR3, as DNA: TGTGCCAGCAGAGAAGGGGGCCCCTACAATGAGCAGTTCTTC. Residues: CASREGGPYNEQFF. Full variable domain (outside the CDR3, taken from reference TRBV2 and TRBJ2-1): EPEVTQTPSHQVTQMGQEVILRCVPISNHLYFYWYRQILGQKVEFLVSFYNNEISEKSEIFDDQFSVERPDGSNFTLKIRSTKLEDSAMYFCASREGGPYNEQFFGPGTRLTVL.

This clone was seen only once. The chain combines TRBV6-5 with TRBJ2-4, with D possibly matching TRBD1 (6 bases). The CDR3 extends over 14 amino acids. Germline CDR1 reads MNHEY; CDR2 reads SVGAGI. The V end lost 6 bases, the J end lost 4 bases, and 13 bases lay between the germline ends. The CDR3 DNA reads TGTGCCAGCAGGGGGGCTTCGGATAAAAACATTCAGTACTTC. Its translation is CASRGASDKNIQYF.

The chain uses TRBV9 and TRBJ2-1, with 7 bases aligning to TRBD2. Germline-derived CDR1 and CDR2 are SGDLS and YYNGEE. The V segment lost 2 bases and the J segment 12 bases; nucleotides outside the gene matches: 5. This CDR3 is 12 amino acids long. The CDR3 coding sequence is TGTGCCAGCAGCGTCTCCGGGACTACGCAGTTCTTC. Translated, it gives CASSVSGTTQFF.

V and J are TRBV7-9 and TRBJ2-3; the D gene is possibly TRBD1 (6 bases). Trimming stripped 2 bases from V and 4 bases from J, with 10 bases between. Looked up from germline, CDR1 is SEHNR and CDR2 is FQNEAQ (reference sequence). The CDR3 spans 14 residues. The CDR3 nucleotides read TGTGCCAGCAGCTTACTGGGGGCGTCAGATACGCAGTATTTT. Its protein product is CASSLLGASDTQYF.

V and J are TRBV5-1 and TRBJ2-2; D remains ambiguous. The CDR3 is 14 residues long. V was cut by 0 bases and J by 6 bases, with 9 bases left in between. The V gene's germline CDR1 is SGHRS and CDR2 YFSETQ. The CDR3 coding sequence is TGCGCCAGCAGCTTGGGATCGGCTGCCGGGGAGCTGTTTTTT. Its translation: CASSLGSAAGELFF.

The chain couples TRBV5-1 to TRBJ2-2, with a tentative D call TRBD2 (6 bases). The CDR3 has 14 residues. Germline V gives CDR1 SGHRS, CDR2 YFSETQ. V was clipped by 5 bases and J by 1 base, with 9 bases between them. The CDR3 loop reads CASRGGLNTGELFF. The CDR3 DNA reads TGCGCCAGCAGGGGGGGACTGAACACCGGGGAGCTGTTTTTT.

The rearrangement joins TRBV10-1 to TRBJ2-3; D gene uncertain. Trimming removed 3 bases at V and 4 bases at J, with 8 bases between. Per the germline V gene, CDR1 is WNHNN and CDR2 is SYGVQD (reference sequence). This CDR3 contains 13 residues. DNA of the CDR3: TGCGCCAGCAGTGATCTCGCCTCAGATACGCAGTATTTT. It specifies CASSDLASDTQYF.

This sequence joins TRBV28 and TRBJ1-1; 10 positions agree with TRBD1. V lost 6 bases and J lost 4; bases outside the gene matches: 5. Germline V lookup: CDR1 MDHEN, CDR2 SYDVKM. CDR3 length: 14 residues. CDR3 DNA sequence: TGTGCCAGCAGGTGGACAGGGGGAAGCACTGAAGCTTTCTTT. Its protein is CASRWTGGSTEAFF.

The rearrangement joins TRBV7-2 to TRBJ2-2; D may match TRBD1 or TRBD2 (6 bases each). Trimming removed 3 bases at V and 7 bases at J, with 18 bases between. The germline gives CDR1 SGHTA, CDR2 FQGNSA. The CDR3 is 16 amino acids. The CDR3 DNA follows: TGTGCCAGCAGCTTCCGGGGGCCCTCTTTAAGCGGGGAGCTGTTTTTT. Translated: CASSFRGPSLSGELFF.

The chain carries TRBV2 and TRBJ2-7; TRBD2 matches at 7 bases. Germline assignment: CDR1 SNHLY and CDR2 FYNNEI. J gave up 5 bases and V 3 bases, and 10 bases lay outside the gene matches. This CDR3 comprises 15 residues. CDR3 sequence: CASSDPPWRENEQYF. The CDR3 DNA follows: TGTGCCAGCAGTGACCCGCCCTGGCGGGAGAACGAGCAGTACTTC.

This chain connects TRBV7-2 to TRBJ1-4; 10 nucleotides align to TRBD1. The germline CDR1 and CDR2 sequences are SGHTA and FQGNSA. CDR3 length: 15 residues. After removal of 4 bases from V and 8 bases from J, the junction contained 7 bases not matched to a gene. As DNA, the CDR3 is TGTGCCAGCAGCTCGACAGGGGGCGTAGGGGAAAAACTGTTTTTT. Translated, it gives CASSSTGGVGEKLFF.

The chain recombines TRBV11-2 with TRBJ2-7; 9 bases agree with TRBD1. Germline-derived CDR1 and CDR2 are SGHAT and FQNNGV. CDR3 length equals 14 residues. V was clipped by 2 bases and J by 2 bases; unmatched bases: 1. The CDR3 nucleotides read TGTGCCAGCAGCTTAAGGGACAGGGCCTACGAGCAGTACTTC. Protein: CASSLRDRAYEQYF.

The chain links TRBV29-1 to TRBJ2-1, with D uncertain. The CDR3 totals 12 residues. The germline V gene encodes CDR1 SQVTM and CDR2 ANQGSEA. V lost 7 bases and J lost 2, with 9 bases in between. DNA for the CDR3: TGCAGCGGTGTAGAGACCTACAATGAGCAGTTCTTC. This sequence encodes CSGVETYNEQFF.

The CDR3 spells CASSLGTTNEQFF. Here the CDR3 DNA reads TGTGCCAGCAGTTTAGGGACTACTAATGAGCAGTTCTTC. The chain has TRBV27 and TRBJ2-1; the match to TRBD2 covers 7 bases. The CDR3 length is 13 residues. Germline-derived CDR1 and CDR2 are MNHEY and SMNVEV (reference sequence). Unmatched junction bases numbered 2, after V lost 2 bases and J lost 7 bases.

CDR3 amino acids: CSVGFLAGVSDNEQFF. In DNA form, the CDR3 reads TGCAGCGTTGGATTCCTAGCGGGAGTTAGCGACAATGAGCAGTTCTTC. The V gene is TRBV29-1, the J gene TRBJ2-1; 10 bases are shared with TRBD2. Germline V lookup: CDR1 SQVTM, CDR2 ANQGSEA. Trimming removed 4 bases from V and 5 bases from J; junction bases left unmatched: 11. CDR3 length: 16 amino acids.

This chain connects TRBV2 to TRBJ2-2; D is ambiguous. CDR1 and CDR2 (germline): SNHLY, FYNNEI. Deletions cut 8 bases from V and 0 bases from J, with 10 bases between. This CDR3 region has 14 residues. CDR3 in amino acids: CASLAEANTGELFF. CDR3 DNA sequence: TGTGCCAGCCTGGCGGAAGCGAACACCGGGGAGCTGTTTTTT.

The CDR3: CATSGGAVLSDTQYF. The CDR3 region has the DNA TGTGCCACCAGTGGGGGAGCGGTACTGTCGGATACGCAGTATTTT. The chain combines TRBV24-1 with TRBJ2-3; a weak D match, TRBD2 (5 bases). The CDR3 contains 15 residues. Germline loops: CDR1 KGHDR, CDR2 SFDVKD. V was trimmed by 5 bases and J by 6 bases, leaving 17 bases between them.

The J gene is TRBJ1-5, the V gene TRBV5-6; D is uncertain. The germline gives CDR1 SGHDT, CDR2 YYEEEE. The CDR3 length is 12 residues. Trimming removed 3 bases from V and 4 bases from J, with 5 bases in between. The CDR3 reads CASSSANQPQHF. The DNA of the CDR3 is TGTGCCAGCAGCTCAGCTAATCAGCCCCAGCATTTT.

The chain uses TRBV19 and TRBJ1-2, with D possibly being TRBD1 (5 bases). The CDR3 is 13 amino acids. Per germline, CDR1 LNHDA and CDR2 SQIVND (reference sequence). Deletions cut 4 bases from V and 3 bases from J, with 9 bases between. CDR3 sequence (DNA): TGTGCCAGTAGTAATCAGGGACACTATGGCTACACCTTC. Translated: CASSNQGHYGYTF. Variable domain in full (rest from reference TRBV19 and TRBJ1-2): DGGITQSPKYLFRKEGQNVTLSCEQNLNHDAMYWYRQDPGQGLRLIYYSQIVNDFQKGDIAEGYSVSREKKESFPLTVTSAQKNPTAFYLCASSNQGHYGYTFGSGTRLTVV.